This T cell receptor beta chain was sequenced for a study of T cells in Graves' hyperthyroidism and ophthalmopathy. The investigators amplified TCR beta CDR3 regions from RNA transcripts. HTBI primers drove first-round RT-PCR of the TCR CDR3. Via MiXCR, TCRdb re-called the multiplex PCR reads, giving one row per CDR3 protein. This sample has under 350,000 distinct CDR3 sequences; 25% to 30% occur once, and the top ten carry approximately 30%. Germline V lookup: CDR1 GTSNPN, CDR2 SVGIG (reference sequence). Deletions cut 1 base from V and 4 bases from J, with 16 bases between. CDR3 length equals 15 residues.

The chain has TRBV30 and TRBJ2-5, with D maybe TRBD2 (7 bases). The receptor was isolated from a man aged 35-49 years with Graves' hyperthyroidism that later progressed to Graves' ophthalmopathy. Sequenced sample: blood. This CDR3 reads CAWSALRGGRETQYF. For the CDR3, the DNA is TGTGCCTGGAGTGCTCTGAGGGGGGGCAGAGAGACCCAGTACTTC.